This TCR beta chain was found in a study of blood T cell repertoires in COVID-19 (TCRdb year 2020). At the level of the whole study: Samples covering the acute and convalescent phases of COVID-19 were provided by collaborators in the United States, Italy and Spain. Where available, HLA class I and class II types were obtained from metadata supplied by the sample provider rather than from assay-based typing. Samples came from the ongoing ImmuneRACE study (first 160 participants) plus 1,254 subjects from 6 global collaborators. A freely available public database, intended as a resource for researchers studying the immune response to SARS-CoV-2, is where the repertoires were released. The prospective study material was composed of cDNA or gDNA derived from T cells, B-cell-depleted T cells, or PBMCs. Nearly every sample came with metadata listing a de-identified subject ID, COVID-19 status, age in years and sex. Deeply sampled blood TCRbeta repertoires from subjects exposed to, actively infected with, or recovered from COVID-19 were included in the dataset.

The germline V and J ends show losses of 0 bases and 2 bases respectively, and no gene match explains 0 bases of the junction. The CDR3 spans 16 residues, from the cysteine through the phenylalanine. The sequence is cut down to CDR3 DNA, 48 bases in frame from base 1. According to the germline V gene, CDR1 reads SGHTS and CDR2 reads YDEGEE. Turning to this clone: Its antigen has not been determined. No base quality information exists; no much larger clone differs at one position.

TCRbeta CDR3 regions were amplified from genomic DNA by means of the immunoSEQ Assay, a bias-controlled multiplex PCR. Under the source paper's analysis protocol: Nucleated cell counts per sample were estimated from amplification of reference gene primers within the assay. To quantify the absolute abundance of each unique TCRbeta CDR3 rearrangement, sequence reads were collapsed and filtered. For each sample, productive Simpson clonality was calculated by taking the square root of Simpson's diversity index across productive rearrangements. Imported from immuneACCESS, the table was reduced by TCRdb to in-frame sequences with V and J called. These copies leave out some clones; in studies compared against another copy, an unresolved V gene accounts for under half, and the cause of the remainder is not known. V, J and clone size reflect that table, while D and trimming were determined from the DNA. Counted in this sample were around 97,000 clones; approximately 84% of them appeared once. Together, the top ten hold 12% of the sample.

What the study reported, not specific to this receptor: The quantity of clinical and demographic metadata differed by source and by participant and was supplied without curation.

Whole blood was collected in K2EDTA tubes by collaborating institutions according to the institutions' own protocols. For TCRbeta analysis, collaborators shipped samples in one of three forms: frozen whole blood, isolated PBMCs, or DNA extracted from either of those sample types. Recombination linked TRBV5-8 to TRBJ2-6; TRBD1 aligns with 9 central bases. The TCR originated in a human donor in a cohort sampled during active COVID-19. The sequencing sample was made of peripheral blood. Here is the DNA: TGTGCCAGCAGCTTGGGGACAGGGGCTGGGGCCAACGTCCTGACTTTC. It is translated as CASSLGTGAGANVLTF.